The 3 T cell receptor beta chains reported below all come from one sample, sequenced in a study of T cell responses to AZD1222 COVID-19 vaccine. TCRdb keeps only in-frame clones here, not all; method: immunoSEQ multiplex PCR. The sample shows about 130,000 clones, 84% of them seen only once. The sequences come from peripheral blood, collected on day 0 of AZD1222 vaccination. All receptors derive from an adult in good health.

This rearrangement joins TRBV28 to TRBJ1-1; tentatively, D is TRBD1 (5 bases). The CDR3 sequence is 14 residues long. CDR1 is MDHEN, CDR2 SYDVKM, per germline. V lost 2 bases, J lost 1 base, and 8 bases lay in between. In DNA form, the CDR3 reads TGTGCCAGCAGTTTAGGTCAGGGGAACACTGAAGCTTTCTTT. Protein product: CASSLGQGNTEAFF.

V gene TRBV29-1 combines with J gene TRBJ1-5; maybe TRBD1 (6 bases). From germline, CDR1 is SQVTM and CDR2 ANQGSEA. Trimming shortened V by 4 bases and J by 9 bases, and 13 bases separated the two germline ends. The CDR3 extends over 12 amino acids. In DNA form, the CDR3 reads TGCAGCGTTGGCGGAGGGGGTGTGCCCCAGCATTTT. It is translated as CSVGGGGVPQHF.

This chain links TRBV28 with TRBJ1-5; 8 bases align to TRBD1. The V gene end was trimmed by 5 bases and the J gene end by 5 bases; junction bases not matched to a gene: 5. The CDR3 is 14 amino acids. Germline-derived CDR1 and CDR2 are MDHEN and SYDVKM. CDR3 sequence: CASSENRGDQPQHF. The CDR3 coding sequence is TGTGCCAGCAGTGAGAACAGGGGGGATCAGCCCCAGCATTTT. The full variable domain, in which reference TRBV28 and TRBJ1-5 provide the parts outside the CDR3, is DVKVTQSSRYLVKRTGEKVFLECVQDMDHENMFWYRQDPGLGLRLIYFSYDVKMKEKGDIPEGYSVSREKKERFSLILESASTNQTSMYLCASSENRGDQPQHFGDGTRLSIL.